The sequence of this T cell receptor (beta chain) was determined in a study of blood T cell repertoires in COVID-19. Individuals aged 18 to 89 years were recruited from roughly 23 US areas. The CDR3 sequence is 15 residues long. Trimming cost V 1 base and J 4 bases; bases outside gene matches: 3. Germline CDR1 SGHDT, CDR2 YYEEEE. In the study's own analysis: Estimation of nucleated cell counts was performed using reference gene primer amplification. Sequencing used immunoSEQ multiplex PCR; TCRdb keeps in-frame clones, though not all of them. V, J and clone size are taken as reported in that table, and D and trimming were inferred from the DNA itself. Of a few hundred thousand clones in the sample, over 80% were seen once.

The TCR originated in a woman aged 50 to 60 who had recovered from COVID-19. The chain carries TRBV5-6 and TRBJ1-4, with 8 bases matching TRBD1. The specimen was PBMCs or T cells enriched from blood (not recorded which). The CDR3 loop reads CASSLPGQVNEKLFF. CDR3 DNA sequence: TGTGCCAGCAGCTTGCCGGGACAGGTTAATGAAAAACTGTTTTTT.